The present T cell receptor (beta chain) was sequenced within a study of tumor-infiltrating lymphocytes in primary liver carcinoma. Synthesis of TCR beta cDNA was carried out from about 540 ng total RNA with a constant-region primer. What produced the TCR beta libraries was three nested multiplex PCR rounds using slightly modified ARM-PCR. A C-beta reverse primer was combined with TRBV1-TRBV30 forward primers in the first two PCR rounds, and each round had ten to eleven cycles. MiXCR, run by TCRdb on the multiplex PCR reads, gives a single entry per CDR3 protein. The sample contains about 23,000 distinct CDR3 sequences, roughly three quarters of which appear only once. Co-extraction yielded RNA and DNA from 20-30 mg of unsorted bulk tissue. Every patient had chronic HBV infection and was treatment-naive. This clonotype came up once. What it recognizes is unknown. At one of its ends the junction is not consistent with the germline gene, which may arise from a read error.

Study results and caveats: The study found a significantly higher top-250-clone fraction in tumors than in blood (p = 0.039). Tumor region pairs showed greater overlap than either tumor-adjacent or tumor-blood pairs did.

The CDR3 sequence is 15 residues long. CDR1 and CDR2 (germline): LGHNA, YSLEER. V and J are TRBV4-3 and TRBJ2-7; D perhaps matches TRBD2 (5 bases). This receptor was taken from a woman in her thirties with primary liver carcinoma and hepatitis B virus infection. The sample taken for sequencing was liver tumor tissue from sampling region 5. Indicated subset: tumor region T5, tumor centre. This CDR3 is CANSQDRWRGQEQYF. The CDR3 nucleotides read TGCGCCAACAGCCAAGATCGATGGAGAGGGCAGGAGCAGTACTTC.